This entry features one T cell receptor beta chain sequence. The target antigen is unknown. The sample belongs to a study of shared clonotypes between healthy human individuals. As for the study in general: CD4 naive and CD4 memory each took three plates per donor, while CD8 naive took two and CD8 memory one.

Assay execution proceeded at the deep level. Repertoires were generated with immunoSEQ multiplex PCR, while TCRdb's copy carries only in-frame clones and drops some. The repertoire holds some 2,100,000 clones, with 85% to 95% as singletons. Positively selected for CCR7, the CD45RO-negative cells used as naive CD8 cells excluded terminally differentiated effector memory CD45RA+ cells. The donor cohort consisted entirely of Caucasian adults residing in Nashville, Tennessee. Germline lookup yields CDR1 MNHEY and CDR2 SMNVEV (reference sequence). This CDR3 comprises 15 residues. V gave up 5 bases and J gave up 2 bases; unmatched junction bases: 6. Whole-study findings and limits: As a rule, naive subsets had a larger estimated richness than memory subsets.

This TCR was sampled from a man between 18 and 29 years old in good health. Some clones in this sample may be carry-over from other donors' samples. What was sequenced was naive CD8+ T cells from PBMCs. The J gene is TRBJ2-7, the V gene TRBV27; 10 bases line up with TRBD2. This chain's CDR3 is CASSTWTSGTYEQYF. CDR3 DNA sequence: TGTGCCAGCAGTACGTGGACTAGCGGAACCTACGAGCAGTACTTC.